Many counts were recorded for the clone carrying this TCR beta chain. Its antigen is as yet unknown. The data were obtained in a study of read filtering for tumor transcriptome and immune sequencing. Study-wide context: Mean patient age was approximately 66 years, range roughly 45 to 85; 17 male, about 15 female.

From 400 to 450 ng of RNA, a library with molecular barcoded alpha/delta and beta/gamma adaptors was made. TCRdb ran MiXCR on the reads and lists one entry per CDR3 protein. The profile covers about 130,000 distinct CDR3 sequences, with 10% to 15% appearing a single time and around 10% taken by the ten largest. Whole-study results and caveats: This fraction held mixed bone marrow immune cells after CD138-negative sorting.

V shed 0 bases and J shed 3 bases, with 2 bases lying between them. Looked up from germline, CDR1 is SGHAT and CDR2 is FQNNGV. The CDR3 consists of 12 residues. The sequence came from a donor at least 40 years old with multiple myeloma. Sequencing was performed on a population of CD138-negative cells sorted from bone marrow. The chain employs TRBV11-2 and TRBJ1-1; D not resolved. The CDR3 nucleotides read TGTGCCAGCAGCTTAGAATACACTGAAGCTTTCTTT. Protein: CASSLEYTEAFF.